This T cell receptor beta chain stems from a study of blood T cell repertoires in COVID-19. TCRdb's copy holds only in-frame clones and misses some; the assay was immunoSEQ multiplex PCR. The top ten hold just under 3% of the sample, which has 330,000 or so clones, over 75% seen once. J was trimmed by 3 bases and V by 6 bases; bases with no gene match: 5. Germline-derived CDR1 and CDR2 are SEHNR and FQNEAQ (reference sequence). This CDR3 region has 14 residues. This receptor was identified in a woman in her twenties or thirties who had recovered from COVID-19. Sequencing was carried out using PBMCs or T cells enriched from blood (not recorded which). The chain has TRBV7-9 and TRBJ2-7, with TRBD1 matching over 10 bases. This CDR3 is CASSKGTGDYEQYF. The CDR3 bases are TGTGCCAGCAGTAAAGGGACAGGGGACTACGAGCAGTACTTC.